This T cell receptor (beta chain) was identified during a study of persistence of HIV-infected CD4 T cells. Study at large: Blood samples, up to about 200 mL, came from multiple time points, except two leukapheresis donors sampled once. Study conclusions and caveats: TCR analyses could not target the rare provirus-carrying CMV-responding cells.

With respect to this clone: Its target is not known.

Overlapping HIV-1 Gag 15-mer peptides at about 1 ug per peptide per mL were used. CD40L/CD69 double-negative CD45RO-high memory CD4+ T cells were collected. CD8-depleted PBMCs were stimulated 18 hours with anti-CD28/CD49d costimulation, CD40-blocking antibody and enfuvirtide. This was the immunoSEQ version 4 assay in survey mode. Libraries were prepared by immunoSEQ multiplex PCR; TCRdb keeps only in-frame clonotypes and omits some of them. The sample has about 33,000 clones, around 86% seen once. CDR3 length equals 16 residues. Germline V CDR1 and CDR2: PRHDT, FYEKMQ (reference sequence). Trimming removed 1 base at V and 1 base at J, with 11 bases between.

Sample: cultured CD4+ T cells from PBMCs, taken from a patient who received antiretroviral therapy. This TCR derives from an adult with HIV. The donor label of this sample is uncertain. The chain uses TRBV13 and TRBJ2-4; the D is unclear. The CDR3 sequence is CASSLAVGAAKNIQYF. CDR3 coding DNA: TGTGCCAGCAGCTTAGCGGTCGGCGCCGCCAAAAACATTCAGTACTTC.